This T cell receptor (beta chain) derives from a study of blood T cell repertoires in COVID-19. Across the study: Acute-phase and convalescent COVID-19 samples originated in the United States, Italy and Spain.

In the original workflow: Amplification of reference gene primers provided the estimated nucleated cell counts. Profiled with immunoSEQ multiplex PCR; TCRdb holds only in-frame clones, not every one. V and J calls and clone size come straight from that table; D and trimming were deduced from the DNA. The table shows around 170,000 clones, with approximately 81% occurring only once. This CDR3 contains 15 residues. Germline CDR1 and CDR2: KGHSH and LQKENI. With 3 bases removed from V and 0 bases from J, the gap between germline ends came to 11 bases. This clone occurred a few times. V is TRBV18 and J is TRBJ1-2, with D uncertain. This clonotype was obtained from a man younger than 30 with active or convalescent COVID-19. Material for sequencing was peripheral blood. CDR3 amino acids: CASSPSGSPNYGYTF. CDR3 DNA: TGTGCCAGCTCACCGTCGGGAAGCCCTAACTATGGCTACACCTTC. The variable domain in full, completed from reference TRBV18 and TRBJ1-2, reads NAGVMQNPRHLVRRRGQEARLRCSPMKGHSHVYWYRQLPEEGLKFMVYLQKENIIDESGMPKERFSAEFPKEGPSILRIQQVVRGDSAAYFCASSPSGSPNYGYTFGSGTRLTVV.